A selection of T cell receptor beta chains follows, all from one sample in a study of early T cells in non-severe SARS-CoV-2 infection. TCRdb re-called the 5' RACE reads with MiXCR, one entry per CDR3 protein. The repertoire holds under 85,000 distinct CDR3 sequences, with approximately 12% as singletons. The sequences come from whole blood, collected at baseline. These receptors were taken from an adult who was a healthcare worker with PCR-confirmed SARS-CoV-2 infection or an uninfected control (not recorded which). The donor label of this sample is uncertain. CDR3s include the opening cysteine and the closing phenylalanine or tryptophan. The D gene is left open where the match is weak. Some rows have no size entry. The others give once, few or many, or a class for an expanded clone.

v_call: TRBV12-3/TRBV12-4; j_call: TRBJ2-1; d_call: TRBD2; clone_size: few; cdr3_length: 13; cdr3_aa: CASSWGGYNEQFF; cdr3_nt: TGTGCCAGCAGTTGGGGGGGATACAATGAGCAGTTCTTC
v_call: TRBV6-5; j_call: TRBJ2-7; d_call: TRBD2; clone_size: few; cdr3_length: 16; cdr3_aa: CASSYLGRGASYEQYF; cdr3_nt: TGTGCCAGCAGTTACTTGGGGCGGGGGGCCTCCTACGAGCAGTACTTC
v_call: TRBV4-2; j_call: TRBJ2-4; d_call: TRBD2; clone_size: few; cdr3_length: 13; cdr3_aa: CASSQVATSDQYF; cdr3_nt: TGTGCCAGCAGCCAAGTTGCGACTAGCGACCAGTACTTC
v_call: TRBV12-5; j_call: TRBJ1-2; d_call: TRBD1; clone_size: few; cdr3_length: 12; cdr3_aa: CASGSGGGGYTF; cdr3_nt: TGTGCTAGTGGTTCAGGGGGCGGCGGCTACACCTTC
v_call: TRBV7-2; j_call: TRBJ2-7; d_call: -; clone_size: few; cdr3_length: 14; cdr3_aa: CASSPDRISYEQYF; cdr3_nt: TGTGCCAGCAGCCCGGACAGAATTTCCTACGAGCAGTACTTC
v_call: TRBV20-1; j_call: TRBJ2-1; d_call: -; clone_size: -; cdr3_length: 15; cdr3_aa: CSAISRGAGYNEQFF; cdr3_nt: TGCAGTGCCATTAGCAGGGGGGCCGGCTACAATGAGCAGTTCTTC
v_call: TRBV20-1; j_call: TRBJ2-3; d_call: TRBD2; clone_size: few; cdr3_length: 14; cdr3_aa: CSAGSGGAPNTQYF; cdr3_nt: TGCAGTGCTGGTAGCGGGGGGGCCCCGAATACGCAGTATTTT
v_call: TRBV5-1; j_call: TRBJ2-1; d_call: -; clone_size: -; cdr3_length: 13; cdr3_aa: CASSLGPVNEQFF; cdr3_nt: TGCGCCAGCAGCTTGGGACCAGTGAATGAGCAGTTCTTC
v_call: TRBV20-1; j_call: TRBJ1-1; d_call: -; clone_size: many; cdr3_length: 15; cdr3_aa: CSARNPRQGAGEAFF; cdr3_nt: TGCAGTGCTAGAAATCCACGCCAGGGAGCGGGCGAAGCTTTCTTT
v_call: TRBV10-1; j_call: TRBJ2-7; d_call: -; clone_size: -; cdr3_length: 14; cdr3_aa: CASRERGRAYEQYF; cdr3_nt: TGCGCCAGCAGGGAGAGGGGCAGGGCCTACGAGCAGTACTTC
v_call: TRBV12-3/TRBV12-4; j_call: TRBJ2-3; d_call: TRBD2; clone_size: many; cdr3_length: 16; cdr3_aa: CASKGLAGRTSDTQYF; cdr3_nt: TGTGCCAGCAAGGGACTAGCGGGGCGAACATCAGATACGCAGTATTTT
v_call: TRBV5-1; j_call: TRBJ2-2; d_call: TRBD2; clone_size: -; cdr3_length: 19; cdr3_aa: CASSSPGLAGATNTGELFF; cdr3_nt: TGCGCCAGCAGCTCTCCGGGACTAGCGGGAGCCACTAACACCGGGGAGCTGTTTTTT
v_call: TRBV7-2; j_call: TRBJ2-5; d_call: -; clone_size: few; cdr3_length: 14; cdr3_aa: CASSLAAGRETQYF; cdr3_nt: TGTGCCAGCAGCTTAGCGGCTGGGCGGGAGACCCAGTACTTC
v_call: TRBV13; j_call: TRBJ1-2; d_call: -; clone_size: -; cdr3_length: 14; cdr3_aa: CASSLDSSGGGYTF; cdr3_nt: TGTGCCAGCAGCCTGGACAGCTCCGGAGGAGGCTACACCTTC
v_call: TRBV9; j_call: TRBJ1-2; d_call: TRBD1; clone_size: -; cdr3_length: 15; cdr3_aa: CASSLGQGSNYGYTF; cdr3_nt: TGTGCCAGCAGCCTCGGACAGGGTTCGAACTATGGCTACACCTTC
v_call: TRBV3-1; j_call: TRBJ2-7; d_call: TRBD2; clone_size: few; cdr3_length: 20; cdr3_aa: CASSQRAAPGLETGRYEQYF; cdr3_nt: TGTGCCAGCAGCCAGAGGGCCGCCCCGGGACTAGAGACGGGTCGCTACGAGCAGTACTTC
v_call: TRBV13; j_call: TRBJ2-7; d_call: -; clone_size: few; cdr3_length: 16; cdr3_aa: CASSSLGRGLSYEQYF; cdr3_nt: TGTGCCAGCAGCTCCCTAGGGCGGGGCCTGTCCTACGAGCAGTACTTC
v_call: TRBV29-1; j_call: TRBJ1-2; d_call: TRBD1; clone_size: few; cdr3_length: 13; cdr3_aa: CSVERQGAYGYTF; cdr3_nt: TGCAGCGTTGAGCGGCAGGGGGCTTATGGCTACACCTTC
v_call: TRBV12-3/TRBV12-4; j_call: TRBJ1-1; d_call: TRBD1; clone_size: few; cdr3_length: 13; cdr3_aa: CASRKQGGTEAFF; cdr3_nt: TGTGCCAGCAGAAAACAGGGGGGGACTGAAGCTTTCTTT
v_call: TRBV11-3; j_call: TRBJ2-3; d_call: -; clone_size: few; cdr3_length: 15; cdr3_aa: CASSATGTDTDTQYF; cdr3_nt: TGTGCCAGCAGCGCTACAGGGACGGACACAGATACGCAGTATTTT
v_call: TRBV4-2; j_call: TRBJ1-2; d_call: TRBD1; clone_size: few; cdr3_length: 15; cdr3_aa: CASSPPGTGAYGYTF; cdr3_nt: TGTGCCAGCAGCCCTCCCGGGACAGGTGCTTATGGCTACACCTTC
v_call: TRBV6-2/TRBV6-3; j_call: TRBJ2-7; d_call: -; clone_size: many; cdr3_length: 14; cdr3_aa: CASSYSISSYEQYF; cdr3_nt: TGTGCCAGCAGTTACTCGATTAGCTCCTACGAGCAGTACTTC
v_call: TRBV6-2/TRBV6-3; j_call: TRBJ1-1; d_call: -; clone_size: many; cdr3_length: 15; cdr3_aa: CASSQTAGTVILAFF; cdr3_nt: TGTGCCAGCAGTCAAACCGCCGGGACGGTTATACTCGCTTTCTTT
v_call: TRBV5-4; j_call: TRBJ2-3; d_call: TRBD2; clone_size: once; cdr3_length: 16; cdr3_aa: CASRRVAGAPTDTQYF; cdr3_nt: TGTGCCAGCAGACGCGTAGCGGGGGCCCCCACAGATACGCAGTATTTT
v_call: TRBV27; j_call: TRBJ1-1; d_call: -; clone_size: many; cdr3_length: 13; cdr3_aa: CASSLFLNTEAFF; cdr3_nt: TGTGCCAGCAGTTTATTTTTGAACACTGAAGCTTTCTTT
v_call: TRBV7-9; j_call: TRBJ2-7; d_call: TRBD1; clone_size: -; cdr3_length: 15; cdr3_aa: CASSPRDRGTREQYF; cdr3_nt: TGTGCCAGCAGCCCGCGGGACAGGGGGACGAGGGAGCAGTACTTC
v_call: TRBV5-1; j_call: TRBJ2-3; d_call: -; clone_size: few; cdr3_length: 16; cdr3_aa: CASSLGPGTSTDTQYF; cdr3_nt: TGCGCCAGCAGCTTGGGGCCGGGGACTAGCACAGATACGCAGTATTTT
v_call: TRBV30; j_call: TRBJ1-2; d_call: -; clone_size: few; cdr3_length: 12; cdr3_aa: CAWSGGRNGYTF; cdr3_nt: TGTGCCTGGAGTGGAGGAAGGAATGGCTACACCTTC
v_call: TRBV4-3; j_call: TRBJ2-5; d_call: -; clone_size: -; cdr3_length: 14; cdr3_aa: CASSPTEGSETQYF; cdr3_nt: TGCGCCAGCAGCCCCACGGAAGGATCCGAGACCCAGTACTTC
v_call: TRBV20-1; j_call: TRBJ2-7; d_call: -; clone_size: many; cdr3_length: 14; cdr3_aa: CSARDLGGHLEQYF; cdr3_nt: TGCAGTGCTAGAGATCTCGGGGGCCACTTGGAGCAGTACTTC
v_call: TRBV6-9; j_call: TRBJ1-2; d_call: -; clone_size: few; cdr3_length: 10; cdr3_aa: CASSRYGYTF; cdr3_nt: TGTGCCAGCAGTCGATATGGCTACACCTTC
v_call: TRBV19; j_call: TRBJ1-1; d_call: -; clone_size: many; cdr3_length: 13; cdr3_aa: CASSVSTRTEAFF; cdr3_nt: TGTGCCAGTAGTGTCTCGACGCGGACTGAAGCTTTCTTT
v_call: TRBV7-9; j_call: TRBJ2-7; d_call: -; clone_size: few; cdr3_length: 14; cdr3_aa: CASSLDSSNYEQYF; cdr3_nt: TGTGCCAGCAGCTTGGACAGTAGTAACTACGAGCAGTACTTC
v_call: TRBV14; j_call: TRBJ2-3; d_call: -; clone_size: few; cdr3_length: 13; cdr3_aa: CASSLVKFDTQYF; cdr3_nt: TGTGCCAGCAGCCTGGTCAAATTTGATACGCAGTATTTT
v_call: TRBV4-2; j_call: TRBJ1-5; d_call: -; clone_size: few; cdr3_length: 15; cdr3_aa: CASSHPGSSGQPQHF; cdr3_nt: TGTGCCAGCAGCCACCCAGGGTCTTCTGGACAGCCCCAGCATTTT